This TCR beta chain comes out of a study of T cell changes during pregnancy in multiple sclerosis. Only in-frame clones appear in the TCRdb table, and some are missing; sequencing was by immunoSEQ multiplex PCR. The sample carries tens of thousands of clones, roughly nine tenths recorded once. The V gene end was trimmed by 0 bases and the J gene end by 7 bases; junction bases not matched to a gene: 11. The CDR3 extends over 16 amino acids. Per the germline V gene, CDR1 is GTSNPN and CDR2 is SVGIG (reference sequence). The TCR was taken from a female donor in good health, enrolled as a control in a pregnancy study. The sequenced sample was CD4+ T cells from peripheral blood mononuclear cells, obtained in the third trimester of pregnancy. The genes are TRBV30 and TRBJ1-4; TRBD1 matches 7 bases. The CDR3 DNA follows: TGTGCCTGGAGTGTCTGGTCGACAGGGAGTGGTGAAAAACTGTTTTTT. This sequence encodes CAWSVWSTGSGEKLFF.